A selection of T cell receptor beta chains follows, all from one sample in a study of T cell repertoires in cytomegalovirus infection. In TCRdb, the reads were re-called with MiXCR into one record per CDR3 protein. Here the sample spans fewer than 250,000 distinct CDR3 sequences, 9% to 15% being singletons. Sequenced input: PBMCs. The receptors come from a human donor in good health (CMV status not recorded). Some clones in this sample may be carry-over from other donors' samples. Each CDR3 is given with its conserved first and last residue. The D gene is left open where the match is weak. The listing skips clone size in some rows; elsewhere it reads once, few, many or a size class.

few	TRBV19	TRBD2	TRBJ2-5	CASSIGGLAGKETQYF	TGTGCCAGTAGTATAGGGGGACTAGCGGGAAAAGAGACCCAGTACTTC
many	TRBV5-6	-	TRBJ2-2	CASSFLGVGTGELFF	TGTGCCAGCAGCTTCCTAGGGGTCGGGACCGGGGAGCTGTTTTTT
many	TRBV7-2	TRBD1	TRBJ2-5	CASSEQGAGETQYF	TGTGCCAGCAGCGAGCAGGGGGCCGGAGAGACCCAGTACTTC
once	TRBV5-1	TRBD1	TRBJ2-7	CASSLEAGGAYEQYF	TGCGCCAGCAGCTTGGAGGCAGGGGGCGCCTACGAGCAGTACTTC
many	TRBV7-8	TRBD1	TRBJ1-6	CASSLRTGLDSPLHF	TGTGCCAGCAGCTTAAGGACAGGTCTCGATTCACCCCTCCACTTT
-	TRBV4-2	-	TRBJ1-1	CASSQDGGRFDTEAFF	TGTGCCAGCAGCCAAGATGGGGGAAGGTTTGACACTGAAGCTTTCTTT
many	TRBV6-2/TRBV6-3	-	TRBJ2-5	CASRETWQGSETQYF	TGTGCCAGCAGAGAGACCTGGCAGGGGAGTGAGACCCAGTACTTC
many	TRBV10-3	-	TRBJ2-7	CAISESKGGTAHLRDEQYF	TGTGCCATCAGTGAGTCGAAGGGCGGGACAGCCCACCTTCGGGACGAGCAGTACTTC
many	TRBV28	TRBD2	TRBJ2-1	CASSLRAGGGRRGEQFF	TGTGCCAGCAGTTTAAGAGCTGGGGGCGGGAGGAGGGGTGAGCAGTTCTTC
-	TRBV12-5	TRBD2	TRBJ2-2	CASVLAGAGELFF	TGTGCTAGTGTTCTAGCGGGAGCCGGGGAGCTGTTTTTT
many	TRBV7-2	-	TRBJ1-2	CASSLSAGGIYGYTF	TGTGCCAGCAGCTTATCGGCGGGCGGGATCTATGGCTACACCTTC
few	TRBV23-1	-	TRBJ2-5	CASSQSKRRLKTGLAILVETQYF	TGCGCCAGCAGTCAATCTAAGCGACGGCTGAAAACGGGGCTAGCGATCTTGGTTGAGACCCAGTACTTC
few	TRBV12-3/TRBV12-4	-	TRBJ1-4	CASSIRQEKLFF	TGTGCCAGCAGTATACGACAGGAAAAACTGTTTTTT
-	TRBV7-3	-	TRBJ1-2	CASSLRRGEGYTF	TGTGCCAGCAGCTTAAGAAGGGGAGAGGGCTACACCTTC
many	TRBV28	-	TRBJ1-5	CASSLRFRTFNQPQHF	TGTGCCAGCAGTTTACGCTTTCGTACCTTCAATCAGCCCCAGCATTTT
many	TRBV7-2	-	TRBJ2-2	CASSRNGGDTGELFF	TGTGCCAGCAGCCGAAACGGGGGCGACACCGGGGAGCTGTTTTTT
many	TRBV7-2	TRBD2	TRBJ2-1	CASSRGRVYNEQFF	TGTGCCAGCAGCCGGGGGAGGGTCTACAATGAGCAGTTCTTC
-	TRBV29-1	TRBD1	TRBJ2-1	CSVGELDRGMVF	TGCAGCGTTGGGGAGTTGGACAGGGGCATGGTCTTC
many	TRBV7-2	-	TRBJ1-5	CASSLLGGGQPQHF	TGTGCCAGCAGCTTACTAGGGGGGGGTCAGCCCCAGCATTTT
-	TRBV9	TRBD2	TRBJ2-1	CASSVGTSGIYNEQFF	TGTGCCAGCAGCGTCGGGACTAGCGGGATTTACAATGAGCAGTTCTTC
many	TRBV11-1	-	TRBJ2-7	CASSLARAGEQYF	TGTGCCAGCAGCTTAGCCAGGGCAGGAGAGCAGTACTTC
many	TRBV28	-	TRBJ2-7	CASSSSYNGAYEQYF	TGTGCCAGCAGTTCGTCCTACAATGGAGCCTACGAGCAGTACTTC
-	TRBV7-6	-	TRBJ2-2	CGNTLNTGELFF	TGTGGTAACACATTGAACACCGGGGAGCTGTTTTTT
-	TRBV7-9	TRBD1	TRBJ1-1	CASSLAGTGVGTEAFF	TGTGCCAGCAGCTTAGCGGGGACAGGGGTGGGCACTGAAGCTTTCTTT
many	TRBV7-2	-	TRBJ2-3	CASSLGSRTTDTQYF	TGTGCCAGCAGCTTAGGGTCCAGGACCACAGATACGCAGTATTTT
-	TRBV20-1	TRBD1	TRBJ1-1	CSGKAGGDTEAFF	TGCAGTGGCAAAGCAGGGGGTGACACTGAAGCTTTCTTT
-	TRBV2	TRBD2	TRBJ2-7	CASSVLAGGTFYEQYF	TGTGCCAGCAGTGTTCTAGCGGGGGGAACCTTCTACGAGCAGTACTTC
many	TRBV5-6	-	TRBJ1-5	CASSLGPLLYNQPQHF	TGTGCCAGCAGCTTGGGTCCCCTTCTCTACAATCAGCCCCAGCATTTT
many	TRBV7-9	-	TRBJ2-5	CASSLGRGGEETQYF	TGTGCCAGCAGCTTAGGAAGAGGGGGTGAAGAGACCCAGTACTTC
many	TRBV20-1	-	TRBJ2-5	CSAAVGQETQYF	TGCAGTGCCGCTGTGGGGCAAGAGACCCAGTACTTC
-	TRBV28	-	TRBJ2-1	CASIKGLLYNEQFF	TGTGCCAGCATCAAGGGGCTTCTCTACAATGAGCAGTTCTTC
few	TRBV29-1	-	TRBJ1-5	CSVGSGMQPQHF	TGCAGCGTGGGATCGGGGATGCAGCCCCAGCATTTT
many	TRBV7-2	TRBD2	TRBJ2-3	CASRGLAGGPGDTQYF	TGTGCCAGCAGGGGACTAGCGGGAGGGCCTGGAGATACGCAGTATTTT
-	TRBV4-1	-	TRBJ1-2	CASSQDGRGQGGYTF	TGCGCCAGCAGCCAAGATGGTAGAGGGCAGGGCGGCTACACCTTC
many	TRBV7-2	TRBD2	TRBJ2-1	CASSSRTSGGTEQFF	TGTGCCAGCAGCTCGCGGACTAGCGGGGGTACTGAGCAGTTCTTC
many	TRBV6-5	TRBD2	TRBJ2-7	CASSYSAGGLEEQYF	TGTGCCAGCAGTTACTCGGCGGGAGGTCTGGAAGAGCAGTACTTC
few	TRBV28	-	TRBJ2-7	CATSQATEQYF	TGTGCCACCTCCCAGGCCACCGAGCAGTACTTC
-	TRBV7-3	-	TRBJ1-1	CASSFQATGTEAFF	TGTGCCAGCAGCTTCCAAGCGACCGGCACTGAAGCTTTCTTT
many	TRBV28	-	TRBJ2-5	CASSPGSLGETQYF	TGTGCCAGCAGTCCGGGATCGCTAGGGGAGACCCAGTACTTC
few	TRBV19	TRBD2	TRBJ2-1	CASSPLSGGRDEQFF	TGTGCCAGTAGTCCTCTGTCGGGGGGGCGGGATGAGCAGTTCTTC
-	TRBV20-1	-	TRBJ1-5	CSARGGGAPRQPQHF	TGCAGTGCTAGAGGGGGAGGCGCCCCGAGGCAGCCCCAGCATTTT
many	TRBV6-1	-	TRBJ1-2	CASSSDSRYTF	TGTGCCAGCAGTTCGGACTCCCGGTACACCTTC
-	TRBV29-1	TRBD2	TRBJ2-7	CSVIQRERGQYF	TGCAGCGTTATTCAGCGGGAGCGCGGGCAGTACTTC
-	TRBV9	-	TRBJ2-5	CASSVGPQETQYF	TGTGCCAGCAGCGTGGGACCCCAAGAGACCCAGTACTTC
-	TRBV6-1	-	TRBJ2-3	CATRGPHANTQYF	TGTGCCACCCGTGGCCCGCACGCCAATACGCAGTATTTT
few	TRBV14	-	TRBJ2-5	CASSRNTATGQETQYF	TGTGCCAGCAGCCGAAACACTGCGACAGGCCAAGAGACCCAGTACTTC
-	TRBV27	TRBD1	TRBJ1-1	CASSWDRGRTEAFF	TGTGCCAGCAGTTGGGACAGGGGGCGGACTGAAGCTTTCTTT
few	TRBV27	-	TRBJ2-7	CASRTFVQGTEQYF	TGTGCCAGCAGGACATTTGTACAGGGAACCGAGCAGTACTTC
many	TRBV7-2	-	TRBJ1-5	CASSFGGLGGQPQHF	TGTGCCAGCAGCTTCGGAGGGCTAGGAGGACAGCCCCAGCATTTT
-	TRBV5-1	TRBD1	TRBJ1-2	CASSSSGTGGNYGYTF	TGCGCCAGCAGCTCTTCCGGGACAGGGGGTAACTATGGCTACACCTTC
few	TRBV7-9	TRBD1	TRBJ2-3	CASSPRDRGQVDTQYF	TGTGCCAGCAGCCCGCGGGACAGGGGGCAAGTGGATACGCAGTATTTT
few	TRBV6-2/TRBV6-3	-	TRBJ1-2	CASTAAGTEYGYTF	TGTGCCAGCACGGCGGCGGGGACCGAGTATGGCTACACCTTC
many	TRBV28	-	TRBJ1-2	CASSLQGVYGYTF	TGTGCCAGCAGTCTCCAGGGAGTCTATGGCTACACCTTC
few	TRBV3-1	-	TRBJ2-2	CASSQVLAGGELFF	TGTGCCAGCAGCCAAGTTCTAGCAGGAGGGGAGCTGTTTTTT
many	TRBV19	-	TRBJ1-5	CASSMHSESNQPQHF	TGTGCCAGTAGTATGCATTCAGAAAGCAATCAGCCCCAGCATTTT